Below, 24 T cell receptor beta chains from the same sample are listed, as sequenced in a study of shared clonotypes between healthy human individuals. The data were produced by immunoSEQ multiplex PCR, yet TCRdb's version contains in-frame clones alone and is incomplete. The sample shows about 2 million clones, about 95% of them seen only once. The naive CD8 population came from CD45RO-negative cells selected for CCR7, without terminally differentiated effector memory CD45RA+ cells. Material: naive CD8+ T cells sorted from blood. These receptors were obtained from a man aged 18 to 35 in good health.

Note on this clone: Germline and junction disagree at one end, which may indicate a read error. CDR3 residues: CASSLGQDNEQFF. CDR3 nucleotide sequence: TGTGCTAGCAGCTTAGGTCAGGACAATGAGCAGTTCTTC. The V gene is TRBV7-7, the J gene TRBJ2-1; D is unresolved. Germline V gene lookup returns CDR1 SSHAT and CDR2 FNYEAQ (reference sequence). The CDR3 is 13 amino acids.

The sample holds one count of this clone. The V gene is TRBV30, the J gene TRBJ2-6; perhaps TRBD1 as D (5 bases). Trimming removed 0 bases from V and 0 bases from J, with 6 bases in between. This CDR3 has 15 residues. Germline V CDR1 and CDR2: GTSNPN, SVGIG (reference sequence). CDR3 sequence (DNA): TGTGCCTGGAGTGTAGGGGTCTCTGGGGCCAACGTCCTGACTTTC. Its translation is CAWSVGVSGANVLTF.

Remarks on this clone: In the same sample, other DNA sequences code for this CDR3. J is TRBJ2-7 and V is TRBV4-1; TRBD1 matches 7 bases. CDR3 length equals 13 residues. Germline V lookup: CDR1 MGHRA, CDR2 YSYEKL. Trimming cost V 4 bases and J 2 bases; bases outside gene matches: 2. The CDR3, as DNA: TGCGCCAGCAGCCCTGGACAGGCCTACGAGCAGTACTTC. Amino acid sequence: CASSPGQAYEQYF.

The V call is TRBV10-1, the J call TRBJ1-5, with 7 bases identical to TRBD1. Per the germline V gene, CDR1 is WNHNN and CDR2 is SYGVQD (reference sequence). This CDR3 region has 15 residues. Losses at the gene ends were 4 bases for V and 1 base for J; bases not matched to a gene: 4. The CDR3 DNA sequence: TGCGCCAGCAGTGTTCCAGGGGGAAGCAATCAGCCCCAGCATTTT. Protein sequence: CASSVPGGSNQPQHF.

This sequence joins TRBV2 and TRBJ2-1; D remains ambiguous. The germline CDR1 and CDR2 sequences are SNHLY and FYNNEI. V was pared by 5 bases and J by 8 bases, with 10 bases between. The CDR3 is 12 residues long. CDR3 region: CASSTRVDEQFF. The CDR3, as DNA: TGTGCCAGCAGTACCCGCGTCGATGAGCAGTTCTTC.

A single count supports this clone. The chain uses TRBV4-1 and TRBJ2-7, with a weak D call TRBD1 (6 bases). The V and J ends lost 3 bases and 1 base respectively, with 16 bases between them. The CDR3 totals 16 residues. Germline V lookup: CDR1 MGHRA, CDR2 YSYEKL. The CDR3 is CASSHPRDRSSYEQYF. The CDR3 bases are TGCGCCAGCAGCCATCCTAGAGACAGGTCGTCCTACGAGCAGTACTTC.

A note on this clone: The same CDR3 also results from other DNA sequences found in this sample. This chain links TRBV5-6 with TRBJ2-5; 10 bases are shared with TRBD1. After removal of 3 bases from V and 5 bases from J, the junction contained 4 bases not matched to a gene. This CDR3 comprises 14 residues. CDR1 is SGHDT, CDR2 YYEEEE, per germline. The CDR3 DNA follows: TGTGCCAGCAGCTCCGGGACAGGGGTGGAGACCCAGTACTTC. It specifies CASSSGTGVETQYF. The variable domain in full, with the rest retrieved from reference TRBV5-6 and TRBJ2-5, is DAGVTQSPTHLIKTRGQQVTLRCSPKSGHDTVSWYQQALGQGPQFIFQYYEEEERQRGNFPDRFSGHQFPNYSSELNVNALLLGDSALYLCASSSGTGVETQYFGPGTRLLVL.

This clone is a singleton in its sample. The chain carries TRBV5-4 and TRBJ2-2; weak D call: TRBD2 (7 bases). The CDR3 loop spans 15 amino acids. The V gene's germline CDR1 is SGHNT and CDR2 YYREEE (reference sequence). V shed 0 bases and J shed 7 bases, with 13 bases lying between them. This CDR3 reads CASSLEGGPDGELFF. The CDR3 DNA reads TGTGCCAGCAGCTTGGAGGGGGGGCCCGACGGGGAGCTGTTTTTT.

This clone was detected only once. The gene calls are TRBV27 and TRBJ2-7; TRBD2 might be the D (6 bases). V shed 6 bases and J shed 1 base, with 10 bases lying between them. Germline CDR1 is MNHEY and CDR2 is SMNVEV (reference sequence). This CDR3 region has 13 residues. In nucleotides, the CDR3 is TGTGCCAGCAGCTGGACTACGTCCTACGAGCAGTACTTC. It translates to CASSWTTSYEQYF.

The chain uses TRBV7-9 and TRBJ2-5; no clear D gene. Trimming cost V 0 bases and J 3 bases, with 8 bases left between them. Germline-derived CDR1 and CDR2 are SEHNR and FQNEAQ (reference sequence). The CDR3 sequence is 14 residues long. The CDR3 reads CASSLAGLKETQYF. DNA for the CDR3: TGTGCCAGCAGCTTAGCGGGATTAAAAGAGACCCAGTACTTC.

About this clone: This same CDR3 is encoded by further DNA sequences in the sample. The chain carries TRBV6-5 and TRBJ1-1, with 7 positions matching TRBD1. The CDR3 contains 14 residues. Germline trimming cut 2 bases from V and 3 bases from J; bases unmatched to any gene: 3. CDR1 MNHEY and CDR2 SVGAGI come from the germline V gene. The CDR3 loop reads CASSYDREDTEAFF. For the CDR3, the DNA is TGTGCCAGCAGTTACGACAGGGAGGACACTGAAGCTTTCTTT.

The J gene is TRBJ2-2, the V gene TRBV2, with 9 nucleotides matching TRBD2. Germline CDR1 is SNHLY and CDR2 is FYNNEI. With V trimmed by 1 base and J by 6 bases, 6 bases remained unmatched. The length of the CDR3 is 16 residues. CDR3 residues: CASSEGAGGPSGELFF. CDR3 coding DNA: TGTGCCAGCAGTGAAGGGGCGGGAGGGCCTTCCGGGGAGCTGTTTTTT.

The CDR3 reads CASSLSGTAQETQYF. The CDR3, as DNA: TGTGCCAGCAGCTTATCTGGGACAGCACAAGAGACCCAGTACTTC. The V call is TRBV5-6, the J call TRBJ2-5, with 7 bases that match TRBD1. The CDR3 sequence is 15 residues long. The germline CDR1 and CDR2 sequences are SGHDT and YYEEEE. The junction had 6 bases not matched to a gene; V was cut back by 2 bases and J by 2 bases.

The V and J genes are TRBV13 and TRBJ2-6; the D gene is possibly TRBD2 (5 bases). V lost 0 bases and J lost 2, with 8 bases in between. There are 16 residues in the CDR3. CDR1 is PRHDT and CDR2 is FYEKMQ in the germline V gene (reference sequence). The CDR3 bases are TGTGCCAGCAGCTTAGGAGTCGGGGCTGGGGCCAACGTCCTGACTTTC. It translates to CASSLGVGAGANVLTF.

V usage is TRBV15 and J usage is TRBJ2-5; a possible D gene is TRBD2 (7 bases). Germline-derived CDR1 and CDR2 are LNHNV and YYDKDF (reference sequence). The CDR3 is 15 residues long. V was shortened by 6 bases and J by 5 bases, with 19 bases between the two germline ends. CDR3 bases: TGTGCCACCAGTTGGACCGGCGGCGGGGGCGAGACCCAGTACTTC. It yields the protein CATSWTGGGGETQYF.

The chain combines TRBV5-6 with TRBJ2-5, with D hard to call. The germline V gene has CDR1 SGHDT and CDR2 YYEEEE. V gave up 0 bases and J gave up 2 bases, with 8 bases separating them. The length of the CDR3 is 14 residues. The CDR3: CASSLEGSQETQYF. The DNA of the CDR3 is TGTGCCAGCAGCTTGGAAGGATCACAAGAGACCCAGTACTTC.

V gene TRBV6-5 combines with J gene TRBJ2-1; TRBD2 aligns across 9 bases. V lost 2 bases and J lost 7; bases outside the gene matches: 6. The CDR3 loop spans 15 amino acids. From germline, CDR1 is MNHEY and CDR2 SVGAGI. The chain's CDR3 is CASSYGIAGANEQFF. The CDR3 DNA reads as TGTGCCAGCAGTTACGGGATAGCGGGGGCTAATGAGCAGTTCTTC.

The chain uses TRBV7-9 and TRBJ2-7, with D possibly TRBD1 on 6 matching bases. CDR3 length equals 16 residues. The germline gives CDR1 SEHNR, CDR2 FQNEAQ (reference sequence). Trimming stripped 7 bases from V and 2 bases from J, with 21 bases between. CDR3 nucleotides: TGTGCCAGCACCGGGTCCGAGAGACAGGTTACCTACGAGCAGTACTTC. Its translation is CASTGSERQVTYEQYF.

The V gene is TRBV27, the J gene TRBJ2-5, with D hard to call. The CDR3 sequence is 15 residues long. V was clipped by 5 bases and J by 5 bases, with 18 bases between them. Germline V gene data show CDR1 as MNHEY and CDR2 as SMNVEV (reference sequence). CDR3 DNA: TGTGCCAGCAGTCCGGTCTCGGGCCTAGGGGAGACCCAGTACTTC. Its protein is CASSPVSGLGETQYF.

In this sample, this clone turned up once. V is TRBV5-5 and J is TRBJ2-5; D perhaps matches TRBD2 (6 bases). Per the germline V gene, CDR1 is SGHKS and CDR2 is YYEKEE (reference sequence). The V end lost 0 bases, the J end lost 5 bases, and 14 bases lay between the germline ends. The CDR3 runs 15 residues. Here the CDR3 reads CASSLGLGGMETQYF. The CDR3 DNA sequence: TGTGCCAGCAGCTTGGGATTAGGAGGGATGGAGACCCAGTACTTC.

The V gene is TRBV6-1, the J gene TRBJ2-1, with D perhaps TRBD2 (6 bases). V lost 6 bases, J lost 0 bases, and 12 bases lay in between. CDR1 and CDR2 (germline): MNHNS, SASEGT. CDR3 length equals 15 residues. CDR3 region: CASRLGSPSYNEQFF. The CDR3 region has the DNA TGTGCCAGCAGGCTCGGGAGTCCCTCCTACAATGAGCAGTTCTTC.

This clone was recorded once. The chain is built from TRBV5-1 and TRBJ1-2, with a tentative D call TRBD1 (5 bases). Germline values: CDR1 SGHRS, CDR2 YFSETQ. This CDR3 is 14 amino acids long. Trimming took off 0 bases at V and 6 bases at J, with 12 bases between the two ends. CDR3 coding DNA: TGCGCCAGCAGCTTGGTTCCCAGGGCCGATGGCTACACCTTC. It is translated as CASSLVPRADGYTF. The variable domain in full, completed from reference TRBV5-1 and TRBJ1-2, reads KAGVTQTPRYLIKTRGQQVTLSCSPISGHRSVSWYQQTPGQGLQFLFEYFSETQRNKGNFPGRFSGRQFSNSRSEMNVSTLELGDSALYLCASSLVPRADGYTFGSGTRLTVV.

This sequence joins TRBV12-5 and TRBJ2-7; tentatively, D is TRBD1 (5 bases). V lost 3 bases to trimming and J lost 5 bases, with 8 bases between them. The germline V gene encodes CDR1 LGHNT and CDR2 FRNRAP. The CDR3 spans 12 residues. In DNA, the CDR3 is TGTGCTAGTGGTTTTTGGGGCAACGAGCAGTACTTC. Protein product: CASGFWGNEQYF.

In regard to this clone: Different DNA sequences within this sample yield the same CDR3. The CDR3 nucleotides are TGTGCCAGCAGCTTGGGACAGGGTGATGGCTACACCTTC. Amino acids: CASSLGQGDGYTF. The rearrangement uses TRBV5-4 and TRBJ1-2; TRBD1 aligns across 7 bases. Losses at the gene ends were 0 bases for V and 6 bases for J; bases not matched to a gene: 2. Germline V gene data show CDR1 as SGHNT and CDR2 as YYREEE (reference sequence). There are 13 residues in the CDR3.